The 26 T cell receptor beta chains presented below share a single source sample, sequenced in a study of Ad26.COV2.S vaccination and SARS-CoV-2 variants (dated by TCRdb to the early 2020s). The sample's treatment or condition, from its label and the paper: 15 to 20 received Ad26.COV2.S at low or high dose, single or two shots; 5 received placebo; per-sample allocation not given. Repertoires of vaccine and placebo recipients were sequenced from samples taken on day 63 after the first injection. Library generation was performed with the immunoSEQ multiplex PCR assay. The immuneACCESS repertoire file appears here via TCRdb, limited to in-frame rearrangements. These files lack a portion of the clones; in checked studies, under half of the deficit traces to unresolved V genes, and the cause of the others is not known. For this sample there are 200,000 to 250,000 clones; 85% to 90% appear just once. Around 10% of the sample is taken by the ten largest.

Sequences were derived from peripheral blood, sampled in a trial of Ad26.COV2.S vaccine versus placebo. The receptors derive from a person between 18 and 59 years old who received the Ad26.COV2.S COVID-19 vaccine or a placebo.

J is TRBJ2-5 and V is TRBV18; 11 nucleotides agree with TRBD1. Trimming at V came to 4 bases and at J to 1 base, leaving 2 bases not matched to a gene. CDR3 size: 15 residues. The germline CDR1 and CDR2 sequences are KGHSH and LQKENI. The CDR3 sequence: CASSLGTGGQETQYF. DNA of the CDR3: TGTGCCAGCTCACTGGGGACAGGGGGCCAAGAGACCCAGTACTTC.

The rearrangement links TRBV6-5 to TRBJ2-1; 7 nucleotides line up with TRBD1. From germline, CDR1 is MNHEY and CDR2 SVGAGI. The CDR3 contains 15 residues. Trimming removed 7 bases from V and 0 bases from J; junction bases left unmatched: 6. The CDR3 region is CASMPGQSSYNEQFF. The CDR3 nucleotides are TGTGCCAGCATGCCGGGACAGAGCTCCTACAATGAGCAGTTCTTC.

The rearrangement joins TRBV28 to TRBJ2-3; D assignment may be TRBD1 or TRBD2 (5 bases each). Germline V gene data show CDR1 as MDHEN and CDR2 as SYDVKM. Trimming stripped 2 bases from V and 2 bases from J, with 14 bases between. This CDR3 region has 16 residues. The CDR3 here is CASSLRGQGLTDTQYF. The CDR3 DNA follows: TGTGCCAGCAGTTTAAGAGGGCAGGGCCTCACAGATACGCAGTATTTT.

V is TRBV7-2 and J is TRBJ1-4, with D possibly matching TRBD1 (5 bases). Trimming removed 0 bases from V and 11 bases from J, with 10 bases in between. Germline V gives CDR1 SGHTA, CDR2 FQGNSA. The CDR3 covers 13 residues. The CDR3 loop reads CASSLAGGEKLFF. In nucleotides, the CDR3 is TGTGCCAGCAGCTTAGCCGGGGGGGAGAAACTGTTTTTT.

The J gene is TRBJ2-1, the V gene TRBV10-1; 9 positions match TRBD1. The germline V gene has CDR1 WNHNN and CDR2 SYGVQD (reference sequence). This CDR3 is 18 amino acids long. Trimming took 3 bases from V and 12 from J; bases not matched to a gene: 21. The CDR3 sequence: CASSDTLPGTGRKGVQFF. Here the CDR3 DNA reads TGCGCCAGCAGTGATACTTTACCCGGGACAGGGCGCAAGGGGGTGCAGTTCTTC.

Comments on this clone: At one of its ends the junction is not consistent with the germline gene, which may arise from a read error. CDR3 DNA: TGTGCCAGCAGTTTAATCAGGGGATCCTCCCACGAGCAGTACTTC. It codes for CASSLIRGSSHEQYF. The chain carries TRBV27 and TRBJ2-7; D is perhaps TRBD1 (6 bases). Germline CDR1 is MNHEY and CDR2 is SMNVEV (reference sequence). The CDR3 is 15 residues long.

The chain uses TRBV14 and TRBJ1-2, with 7 bases aligning to TRBD1. CDR1 SGHDN and CDR2 FVKESK come from the germline V gene. The J segment lost 2 bases and the V segment lost 4 bases, leaving 13 bases of the junction unmatched. The CDR3 has 17 amino acids. CDR3 nucleotides: TGTGCCAGCAGCCCTCGACAGGGTGGTAAGGAGAACTATGGCTACACCTTC. This codes for CASSPRQGGKENYGYTF.

V usage is TRBV18 and J usage is TRBJ2-7, with TRBD1 identical over 9 bases. The CDR3 loop spans 17 amino acids. Looked up from germline, CDR1 is KGHSH and CDR2 is LQKENI. V was pared by 4 bases and J by 2 bases, with 12 bases of the junction left unmatched. CDR3 sequence: CASSLNQPGQGTYEQYF. CDR3 bases: TGTGCCAGCTCACTCAATCAACCGGGACAGGGTACCTACGAGCAGTACTTC.

The CDR3 reads CASSTWGLAGVGLNEQYF. The CDR3 coding sequence is TGTGCCAGCAGCACTTGGGGGTTAGCGGGAGTCGGGCTAAACGAGCAGTACTTC. The chain carries TRBV5-4 and TRBJ2-7, with 9 positions matching TRBD2. The J segment lost 5 bases and the V segment lost 4 bases, leaving 19 bases of the junction unmatched. This CDR3 is 18 amino acids long. CDR1 is SGHNT, CDR2 YYREEE, per germline (reference sequence). The full variable domain, its missing parts supplied by reference TRBV5-4 and TRBJ2-7, is ETGVTQSPTHLIKTRGQQVTLRCSSQSGHNTVSWYQQALGQGPQFIFQYYREEENGRGNFPPRFSGLQFPNYSSELNVNALELDDSALYLCASSTWGLAGVGLNEQYFGPGTRLTVT.

The chain has TRBV5-1 and TRBJ1-6; the D gene is possibly TRBD1 (5 bases). V gave up 3 bases and J gave up 7 bases, with 17 bases separating them. This CDR3 has 16 residues. Germline assignment: CDR1 SGHRS and CDR2 YFSETQ. The CDR3: CASSSVSGALNSPLHF. CDR3 sequence (DNA): TGCGCCAGCAGCTCCGTTTCCGGGGCCTTAAATTCACCCCTCCACTTT.

The chain carries TRBV4-1 and TRBJ2-7, with D possibly matching TRBD1 (5 bases). The CDR3 sequence is 14 residues long. Germline V CDR1 and CDR2: MGHRA, YSYEKL. Trimming took 2 bases from V and 1 from J, leaving 9 bases between them. CDR3 in amino acids: CASSQTGLSYEQYF. The CDR3 DNA is TGCGCCAGCAGCCAAACAGGCCTTTCCTACGAGCAGTACTTC.

The chain uses TRBV6-2 or TRBV6-3 and TRBJ2-7; possible D gene TRBD1, 5 bases. V dropped 5 bases and J dropped 3 bases, with 17 bases sitting between them. This CDR3 is 15 amino acids long. Germline lookup yields CDR1 MNHEY and CDR2 SVGEGT. CDR3 nucleotides: TGTGCCAGCAGTGGGGCAGAAAGTGTAATCTACGAGCAGTACTTC. Protein: CASSGAESVIYEQYF.

This clone was counted once. The rearrangement joins TRBV5-1 to TRBJ1-6, with D possibly being TRBD1 (6 bases). This CDR3 region has 17 residues. The germline CDR1 and CDR2 sequences are SGHRS and YFSETQ. V shed 5 bases and J shed 0 bases, with 15 bases lying between them. CDR3 loop: CASSSEGGGSYNSPLHF. As DNA, the CDR3 is TGCGCCAGCAGTTCGGAGGGGGGAGGCTCCTATAATTCACCCCTCCACTTT.

The chain carries TRBV30 and TRBJ2-2; tentatively, D is TRBD1 (5 bases). The CDR3 has 14 residues. With 3 bases removed from V and 5 bases from J, the gap between germline ends came to 13 bases. Germline V gene lookup returns CDR1 GTSNPN and CDR2 SVGIG (reference sequence). The CDR3 sequence is CAWRVGLVTGELFF. CDR3 sequence (DNA): TGTGCCTGGAGGGTGGGGCTCGTTACCGGGGAGCTGTTTTTT.

This clone came up once. This sequence joins TRBV6-5 and TRBJ1-2; D gene ambiguous. Trimming shortened V by 2 bases and J by 0 bases, and 7 bases separated the two germline ends. The CDR3 covers 14 residues. The germline V gene has CDR1 MNHEY and CDR2 SVGAGI. The CDR3 DNA is TGTGCCAGCAGTTACGGGTTATCTAACTATGGCTACACCTTC. Protein: CASSYGLSNYGYTF.

This chain connects TRBV28 to TRBJ2-7, with D perhaps matching TRBD2 (5 bases). CDR1 is MDHEN, CDR2 SYDVKM, per germline. The V and J ends lost 4 bases and 4 bases respectively, with 11 bases between them. CDR3 size: 13 residues. This chain's CDR3 is CASSSRRGYEQYF. Here the CDR3 DNA reads TGTGCCAGCAGTTCCCGAAGAGGGTACGAGCAGTACTTC.

In DNA form, the CDR3 reads TGCAGCGTTGAGCGCGGTTCAAATGTCTACAATGAGCAGTTCTTC. Its translation: CSVERGSNVYNEQFF. The chain uses TRBV29-1 and TRBJ2-1; D is unclear. V shed 3 bases and J shed 3 bases, with 15 bases lying between them. The CDR3 is 15 residues long. Germline CDR1 SQVTM, CDR2 ANQGSEA.

This chain links TRBV6-5 with TRBJ2-2, with D possibly TRBD2 on 6 matching bases. V lost 6 bases and J 6 bases, leaving 8 bases between the germline ends. CDR1 and CDR2 from the germline V gene are MNHEY and SVGAGI. CDR3 length equals 12 residues. This chain's CDR3 is CASSGSPGELFF. CDR3 DNA sequence: TGTGCCAGCAGCGGGAGCCCCGGGGAGCTGTTTTTT.

The rearrangement uses TRBV5-4 and TRBJ2-7, with 9 bases matching TRBD1. Germline CDR1 reads SGHNT; CDR2 reads YYREEE (reference sequence). With 4 bases clipped from V and 1 base from J, the junction kept 6 bases outside the gene matches. This CDR3 region has 15 residues. The CDR3 here is CASSPGQGRSYEQYF. The CDR3 DNA reads TGTGCCAGCAGCCCCGGACAGGGGCGGTCCTACGAGCAGTACTTC.

This clone was observed at least ten times. This chain joins TRBV6-2 or TRBV6-3 and TRBJ2-6; 8 positions agree with TRBD2. The CDR3 sequence is 17 residues long. The V and J ends lost 6 bases and 0 bases, in that order; junction bases with no gene match: 7. Germline loops: CDR1 MNHEY, CDR2 SVGEGT. The CDR3 DNA reads TGTGCCAGCAGCCAAGCGGGGGATTCCTCTGGGGCCAACGTCCTGACTTTC. It codes for CASSQAGDSSGANVLTF.

V gene TRBV5-4 combines with J gene TRBJ2-7, with D perhaps matching TRBD1 (5 bases). V lost 2 bases and J 0 bases, leaving 9 bases between the germline ends. From germline, CDR1 is SGHNT and CDR2 YYREEE (reference sequence). The CDR3 runs 14 residues. The CDR3 region is CASSFAGISYEQYF. DNA for the CDR3: TGTGCCAGCAGCTTCGCAGGGATCTCCTACGAGCAGTACTTC.

V usage is TRBV27 and J usage is TRBJ2-7; the D gene could be TRBD1 or TRBD2 (5 bases each). Trimming took off 3 bases at V and 5 bases at J, with 14 bases between the two ends. This CDR3 contains 14 residues. The germline V gene encodes CDR1 MNHEY and CDR2 SMNVEV (reference sequence). CDR3 protein: CASSFEGLTDEQYF. Here the CDR3 DNA reads TGTGCCAGCAGTTTCGAGGGTTTGACAGACGAGCAGTACTTC.

CDR3 protein: CASADERQGFGSNQPQHF. The CDR3 DNA sequence: TGTGCCAGTGCCGATGAGAGACAGGGATTTGGTAGCAATCAGCCCCAGCATTTT. The rearrangement links TRBV19 to TRBJ1-5; TRBD1 matches 7 bases. The CDR3 has 18 residues. With V trimmed by 8 bases and J by 0 bases, 16 bases remained unmatched. The V gene's germline CDR1 is LNHDA and CDR2 SQIVND (reference sequence). The variable domain in full, completed from reference TRBV19 and TRBJ1-5, reads DGGITQSPKYLFRKEGQNVTLSCEQNLNHDAMYWYRQDPGQGLRLIYYSQIVNDFQKGDIAEGYSVSREKKESFPLTVTSAQKNPTAFYLCASADERQGFGSNQPQHFGDGTRLSIL.

This clone occurred a few times. The chain is built from TRBV6-4 and TRBJ2-3; 13 positions match TRBD2. Germline V gives CDR1 MRHNA, CDR2 SNTAGT. The CDR3 loop spans 15 amino acids. The trim removed 5 bases at V and 5 bases at J, leaving 4 bases unmatched. The CDR3 here is CASSPGLAGVDTQYF. Here the CDR3 DNA reads TGTGCCAGCAGTCCAGGACTAGCGGGAGTAGATACGCAGTATTTT.

The sample holds a few counts of this clone. This chain links TRBV27 with TRBJ1-6, with D maybe TRBD1 (5 bases). V lost 6 bases to trimming and J lost 10 bases, with 16 bases between them. The length of the CDR3 is 14 residues. Germline CDR1 and CDR2: MNHEY and SMNVEV (reference sequence). As DNA, the CDR3 is TGTGCCAGCAGCTCGGGGCCTTATGGCTCACCCCTCCACTTT. Protein sequence: CASSSGPYGSPLHF.

This rearrangement joins TRBV7-9 to TRBJ2-7; 7 positions match TRBD1. Trimming at V came to 5 bases and at J to 6 bases, leaving 4 bases not matched to a gene. The length of the CDR3 is 12 residues. Per the germline V gene, CDR1 is SEHNR and CDR2 is FQNEAQ (reference sequence). This CDR3 is CASSNTGVEQYF. The CDR3 DNA sequence: TGTGCCAGCAGCAATACAGGGGTCGAGCAGTACTTC.